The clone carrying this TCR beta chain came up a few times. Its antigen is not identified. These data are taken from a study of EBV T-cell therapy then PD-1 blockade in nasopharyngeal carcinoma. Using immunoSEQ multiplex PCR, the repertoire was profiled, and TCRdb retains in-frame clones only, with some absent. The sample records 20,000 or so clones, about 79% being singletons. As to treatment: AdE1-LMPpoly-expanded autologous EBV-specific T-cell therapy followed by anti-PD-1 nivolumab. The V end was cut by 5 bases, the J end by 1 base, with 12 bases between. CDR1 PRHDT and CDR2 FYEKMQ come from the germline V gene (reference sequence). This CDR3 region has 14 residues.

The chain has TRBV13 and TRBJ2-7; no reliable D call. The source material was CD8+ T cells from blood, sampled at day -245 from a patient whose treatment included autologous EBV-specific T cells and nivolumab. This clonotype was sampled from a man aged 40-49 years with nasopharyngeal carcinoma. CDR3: CASSPPRVSYEQYF. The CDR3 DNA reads TGTGCCAGCAGCCCACCTCGGGTTTCCTACGAGCAGTACTTC.